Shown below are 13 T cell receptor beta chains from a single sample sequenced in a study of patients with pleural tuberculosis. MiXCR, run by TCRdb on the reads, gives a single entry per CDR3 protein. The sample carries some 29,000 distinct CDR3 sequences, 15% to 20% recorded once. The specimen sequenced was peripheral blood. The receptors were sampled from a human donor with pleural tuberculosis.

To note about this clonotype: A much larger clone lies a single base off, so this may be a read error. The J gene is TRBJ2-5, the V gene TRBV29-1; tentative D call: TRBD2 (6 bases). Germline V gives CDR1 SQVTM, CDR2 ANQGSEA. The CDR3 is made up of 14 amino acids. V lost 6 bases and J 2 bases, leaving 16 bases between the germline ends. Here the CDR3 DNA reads TGCAGCGTGGGGGGAGTTCTAGCACAAGAGACCCAGTACTTC. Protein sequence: CSVGGVLAQETQYF.

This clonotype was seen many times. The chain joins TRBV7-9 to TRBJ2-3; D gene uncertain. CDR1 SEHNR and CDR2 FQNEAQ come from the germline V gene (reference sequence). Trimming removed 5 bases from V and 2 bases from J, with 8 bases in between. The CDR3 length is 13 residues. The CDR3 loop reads CASSIQLTDTQYF. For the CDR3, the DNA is TGTGCCAGCAGCATCCAGCTCACAGATACGCAGTATTTT.

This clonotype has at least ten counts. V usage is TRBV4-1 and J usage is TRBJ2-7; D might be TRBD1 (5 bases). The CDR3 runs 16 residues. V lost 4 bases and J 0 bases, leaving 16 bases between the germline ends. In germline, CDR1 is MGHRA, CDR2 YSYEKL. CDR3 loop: CASSPYPRQSSYEQYF. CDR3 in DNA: TGCGCCAGCAGCCCATATCCGCGACAGAGCTCCTACGAGCAGTACTTC.

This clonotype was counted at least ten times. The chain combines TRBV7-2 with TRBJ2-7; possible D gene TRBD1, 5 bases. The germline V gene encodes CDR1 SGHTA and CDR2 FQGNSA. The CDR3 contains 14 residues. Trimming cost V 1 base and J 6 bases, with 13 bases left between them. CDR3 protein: CASSLVGLFREQYF. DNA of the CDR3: TGTGCCAGCAGCTTAGTGGGGCTCTTTCGCGAGCAGTACTTC.

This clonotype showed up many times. CDR3 sequence reads: CASSFRGQSASPLHF. The CDR3 DNA follows: TGTGCCAGCAGTTTCAGAGGACAGTCTGCTTCACCCCTCCACTTT. This chain joins TRBV12-3 or TRBV12-4 and TRBJ1-6, with a possible D match to TRBD1 (6 bases). The CDR3 consists of 15 residues. Trimming left V 3 bases short and J 9 bases short, with 15 bases between.

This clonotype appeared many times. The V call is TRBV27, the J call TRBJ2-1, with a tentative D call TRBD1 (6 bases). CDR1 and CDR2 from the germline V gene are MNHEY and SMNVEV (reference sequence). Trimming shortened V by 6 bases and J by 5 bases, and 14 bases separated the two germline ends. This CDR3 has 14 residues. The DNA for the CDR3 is TGTGCCAGCAGGCGGCAGGGGCTAAACAATGAGCAGTTCTTC. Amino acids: CASRRQGLNNEQFF.

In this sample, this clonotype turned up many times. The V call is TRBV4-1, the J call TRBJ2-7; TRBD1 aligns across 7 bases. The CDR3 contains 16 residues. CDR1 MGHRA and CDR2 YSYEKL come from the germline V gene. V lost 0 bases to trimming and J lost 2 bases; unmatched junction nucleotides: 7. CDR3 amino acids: CASSQETAGGPYEQYF. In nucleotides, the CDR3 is TGCGCCAGCAGCCAAGAGACGGCAGGGGGTCCCTACGAGCAGTACTTC.

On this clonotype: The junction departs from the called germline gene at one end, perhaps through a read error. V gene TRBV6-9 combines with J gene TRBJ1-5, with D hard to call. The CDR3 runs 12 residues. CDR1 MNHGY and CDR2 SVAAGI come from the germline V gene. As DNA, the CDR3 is TGTGCCAGCAGGTACGCAGAGCAGCCCCAGCACTTT. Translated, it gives CASRYAEQPQHF.

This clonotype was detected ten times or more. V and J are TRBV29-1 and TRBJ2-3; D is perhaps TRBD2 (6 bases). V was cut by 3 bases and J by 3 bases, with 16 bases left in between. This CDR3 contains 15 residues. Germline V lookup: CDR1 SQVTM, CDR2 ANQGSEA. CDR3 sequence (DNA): TGCAGCGTTGAGCTAACGCTCCGGGGGACAGATACGCAGTATTTT. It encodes CSVELTLRGTDTQYF.

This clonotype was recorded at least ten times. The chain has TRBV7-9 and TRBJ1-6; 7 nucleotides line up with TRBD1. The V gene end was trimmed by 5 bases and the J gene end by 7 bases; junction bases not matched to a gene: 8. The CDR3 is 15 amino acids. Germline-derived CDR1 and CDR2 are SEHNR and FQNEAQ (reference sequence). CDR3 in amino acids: CASSTLTGRNSPLHF. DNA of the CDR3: TGTGCCAGCAGCACTCTGACAGGGAGAAATTCACCCCTCCACTTT. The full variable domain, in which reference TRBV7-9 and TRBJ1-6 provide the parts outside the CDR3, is DTGVSQNPRHKITKRGQNVTFRCDPISEHNRLYWYRQTLGQGPEFLTYFQNEAQLEKSRLLSDRFSAERPKGSFSTLEIQRTEQGDSAMYLCASSTLTGRNSPLHFGNGTRLTVT.

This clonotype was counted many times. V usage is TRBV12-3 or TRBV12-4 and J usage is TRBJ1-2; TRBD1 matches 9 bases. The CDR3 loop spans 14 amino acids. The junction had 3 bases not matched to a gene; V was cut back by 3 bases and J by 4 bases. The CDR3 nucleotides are TGTGCCAGCAGTTTGGGACAGGGAGCCTATGGCTACACCTTC. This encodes CASSLGQGAYGYTF.

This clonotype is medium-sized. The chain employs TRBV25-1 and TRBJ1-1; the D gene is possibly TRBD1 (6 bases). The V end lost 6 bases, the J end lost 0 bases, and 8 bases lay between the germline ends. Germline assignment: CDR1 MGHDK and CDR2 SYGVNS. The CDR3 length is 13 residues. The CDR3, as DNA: TGTGCCAGCAGGGGACAAATGAACACTGAAGCTTTCTTT. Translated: CASRGQMNTEAFF.

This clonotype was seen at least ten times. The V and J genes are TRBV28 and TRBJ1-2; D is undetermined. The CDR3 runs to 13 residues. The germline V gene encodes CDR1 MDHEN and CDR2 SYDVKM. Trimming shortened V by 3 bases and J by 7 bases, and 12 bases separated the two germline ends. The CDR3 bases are TGTGCCAGCAGTTTGCAGACCGCCGGTGGCTACACCTTC. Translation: CASSLQTAGGYTF.